This T cell receptor (beta chain) was retrieved from a study of radiotherapy plus CTLA-4 blockade in lung cancer. Some clones are missing from TCRdb's copy, which holds only in-frame ones; the method was immunoSEQ multiplex PCR. The table includes 110,000 or so clones, roughly 80% detected once. Germline trimming cut 5 bases from V and 8 bases from J; bases unmatched to any gene: 6. CDR1 is SGHAT, CDR2 FQNNGV, per germline. The CDR3 is made up of 13 amino acids. The study's findings and limits: Radiotherapy with ipilimumab was followed by blood expansion of tumor-derived clones.

This clone came up a few times. What it recognizes is unknown. J is TRBJ2-3 and V is TRBV11-2; 8 bases map to TRBD2. The source of this sequence is a human donor with non-small cell lung cancer who had a partial response to radiotherapy plus ipilimumab. The specimen was peripheral blood, collected from a patient treated with radiotherapy plus ipilimumab. This chain's CDR3 is CASSPDGRATQYF. CDR3 bases: TGTGCCAGCAGCCCCGACGGGAGGGCTACGCAGTATTTT.